This TCR beta chain was found in a study of blood T cells in healthy people across ages. There are 13 residues in the CDR3. V was cut by 2 bases and J by 8 bases, with 12 bases left in between. Findings and limits, study-wide: Older age coincided with a roughly linear decline in TCR beta diversity per million T cells. Naive T cell percentage strongly correlated with TCR beta diversity.

Through a sample-barcoded 5' primer and a J-beta primer mix, a second PCR was run for roughly 7 to 11 cycles. TCRdb fed the 5' RACE reads into MiXCR, producing one record per CDR3 protein. The sample yields around 990,000 distinct CDR3 sequences, approximately 25% seen once. With regard to this clonotype: No antigen is known for it.

The same data also contributed to another study, on T cells of mothers and their children. That publication notes: The overlap seen between related mothers and children slightly exceeded that of unrelated pairs, though not significantly.

The chain carries TRBV12-3 or TRBV12-4 and TRBJ1-2; tentatively, D is TRBD1 (5 bases). The source of this sequence is a girl aged 2 to 10 in good health. The sequencing input was blood. CDR3 in DNA: TGTGCCAGCAGTTTAACAACAGGAGCAGGCTACACCTTC. It is translated as CASSLTTGAGYTF.